These T cell receptor beta chains were read from a single sample in a study of CD8+ T cells in alopecia areata. TCRdb keeps only in-frame clones here, not all; method: immunoSEQ multiplex PCR. Altogether 90,000 to 150,000 clones are present, 30% to 40% being singletons, with the ten largest covering over 3%. The sequenced sample consisted of CD4+ T cells sorted from blood. These receptors all come from a human donor with alopecia areata. Each CDR3 is given with its conserved first and last residue. Each record gives: clone size, J gene, D gene, V gene, CDR3 protein, CDR3 DNA. D genes are given only for firm matches. Size tells how often a clone was seen (once, few, many) or the class of an expanded clone, and some rows leave it out.

>few|TRBJ1-1|NA|TRBV29-1
CSVMGLRRDTEAFF
TGCAGCGTTATGGGACTTAGAAGGGACACTGAAGCTTTCTTT
>few|TRBJ2-7|NA|TRBV25-1
CASSLNYEQYF
TGTGCCAGCAGCCTCAACTACGAGCAGTACTTC
>few|TRBJ2-1|NA|TRBV9
CASSVLPNRPNNEQFF
TGTGCCAGCAGCGTACTCCCGAACCGACCGAACAATGAGCAGTTCTTC
>once|TRBJ2-2|NA|TRBV4-3
CASSQGTGELFF
TGCGCCAGCAGCCAAGGGACCGGGGAGCTGTTTTTT
>NA|TRBJ2-3|TRBD2|TRBV29-1
CSVAGTSGTTDTQYF
TGCAGCGTCGCCGGGACTAGCGGAACCACAGATACGCAGTATTTT
>NA|TRBJ2-1|NA|TRBV9
CASSVSWYNEQFF
TGTGCCAGCAGCGTTTCGTGGTACAATGAGCAGTTCTTC
>NA|TRBJ2-3|NA|TRBV18
CASSPYGDTQYF
TGTGCCAGCTCACCATATGGAGATACGCAGTATTTT
>few|TRBJ1-5|NA|TRBV7-8
CASSLLGNQRQPQHF
TGTGCCAGCAGCTTACTCGGTAACCAGAGGCAGCCCCAGCATTTT
>NA|TRBJ2-3|NA|TRBV29-1
CSVERYLTDTQYF
TGCAGCGTTGAGAGGTACCTCACAGATACGCAGTATTTT
>NA|TRBJ1-2|TRBD1|TRBV29-1
CSVGQGFHPERNYGYTF
TGCAGCGTTGGACAGGGGTTCCATCCCGAAAGAAACTATGGCTACACCTTC
>NA|TRBJ1-4|NA|TRBV29-1
CSVSVSTTNEKLFF
TGCAGCGTTTCGGTCTCCACAACTAATGAAAAACTGTTTTTT
>few|TRBJ1-1|NA|TRBV4-1
CASSQGLINTEAFF
TGCGCCAGCAGCCAAGGACTGATTAACACTGAAGCTTTCTTT
>NA|TRBJ1-2|TRBD1|TRBV28
CASSLSTGAYGYTF
TGTGCCAGCAGTTTATCGACAGGGGCCTATGGCTACACCTTC
>NA|TRBJ2-7|TRBD2|TRBV19
CASSAELAVQYF
TGTGCCAGTAGTGCGGAACTAGCGGTGCAGTACTTC
>NA|TRBJ2-7|TRBD1|TRBV29-1
CSISQTGGWDEQYF
TGCAGCATTAGCCAGACAGGGGGCTGGGACGAGCAGTACTTC
>few|TRBJ2-4|NA|TRBV30
CAWSVAVKAKNIQYF
TGTGCCTGGAGTGTAGCCGTCAAAGCCAAAAACATTCAGTACTTC
>NA|TRBJ2-7|NA|TRBV6-5
CASSTVRGEYEQYF
TGTGCCAGCAGCACGGTGCGGGGCGAATACGAGCAGTACTTC
>few|TRBJ1-4|NA|TRBV29-1
CSGGKSDEKLFF
TGCAGCGGCGGGAAGAGTGATGAAAAACTGTTTTTT
>few|TRBJ2-7|TRBD2|TRBV5-1
CASSLRTSYEQYF
TGCGCCAGCAGCCTAAGGACTAGCTACGAGCAGTACTTC
>few|TRBJ1-3|NA|TRBV9
CASSVGERNTIYF
TGTGCCAGCAGCGTAGGTGAGAGGAACACCATATATTTT
>NA|TRBJ2-5|TRBD2|TRBV29-1
CSVEGEGQSWRGGGARETQYF
TGCAGCGTTGAAGGGGAAGGCCAGAGTTGGAGAGGCGGGGGGGCCCGAGAGACCCAGTACTTC
>few|TRBJ2-7|TRBD1|TRBV4-3
CASSQDSGGVYEQYF
TGCGCCAGCAGCCAAGATTCAGGGGGCGTGTACGAGCAGTACTTC
>few|TRBJ2-5|TRBD2|TRBV5-1
CASSSTSGNQETQYF
TGCGCCAGCAGCTCGACTAGCGGTAACCAAGAGACCCAGTACTTC
>NA|TRBJ2-2|TRBD1|TRBV7-6
CASSYRDREAPANTGELFF
TGTGCCAGCAGTTACCGGGACAGGGAAGCTCCAGCGAACACCGGGGAGCTGTTTTTT
>NA|TRBJ2-6|NA|TRBV28
CASRDSGARGANVLTF
TGTGCCAGCAGAGACTCAGGGGCCCGGGGGGCCAACGTCCTGACTTTC
>NA|TRBJ2-1|NA|TRBV9
CASSVSGSSYNEQFF
TGTGCCAGCAGCGTCAGCGGAAGCTCCTACAATGAGCAGTTCTTC
>NA|TRBJ2-5|NA|TRBV29-1
CSVEPGAAETQYF
TGCAGCGTTGAGCCCGGAGCGGCGGAGACCCAGTACTTC
>few|TRBJ1-2|TRBD1|TRBV30
CAWSRGQINYGYTF
TGTGCCTGGAGTAGGGGGCAGATTAACTATGGCTACACCTTC
>NA|TRBJ1-1|NA|TRBV2
CASSEITRGTEAFF
TGTGCCAGCAGTGAAATTACTCGGGGCACTGAAGCTTTCTTT
>many|TRBJ2-1|TRBD2|TRBV14
CASSQVGLAGYNEQFF
TGTGCCAGCAGCCAAGTCGGGCTAGCGGGCTACAATGAGCAGTTCTTC
>few|TRBJ2-5|TRBD1|TRBV25-1
CASSEGQGVAETQYF
TGTGCCAGCAGTGAAGGCCAGGGGGTGGCAGAGACCCAGTACTTC
>NA|TRBJ1-1|NA|TRBV30
CAWTWTANTEAFF
TGTGCCTGGACCTGGACAGCGAACACTGAAGCTTTCTTT
>few|TRBJ2-7|NA|TRBV7-9
CASAPTVPYYEQYF
TGTGCCAGCGCGCCCACGGTACCATACTACGAGCAGTACTTC
>few|TRBJ2-1|TRBD2|TRBV6-6
CASSYSTGLAVNEQFF
TGTGCCAGCAGTTACTCGACCGGGCTAGCGGTCAATGAGCAGTTCTTC
>NA|TRBJ2-5|TRBD2|TRBV7-2
CASSQGLAASTYQETQYF
TGTGCCAGCAGCCAGGGACTAGCGGCATCTACGTACCAAGAGACCCAGTACTTC
>NA|TRBJ1-2|NA|TRBV7-2
CASSLGPAGKEGGYTF
TGTGCCAGCAGCTTGGGACCGGCGGGTAAAGAGGGTGGCTACACCTTC
>NA|TRBJ2-6|NA|TRBV7-9
CASSQRYSGANVLTF
TGTGCCAGCAGCCAACGGTACTCTGGGGCCAACGTCCTGACTTTC
>NA|TRBJ1-5|NA|TRBV7-9
CASSLMSGNQPQHF
TGTGCCAGCAGCTTAATGAGTGGCAATCAGCCCCAGCATTTT
>NA|TRBJ1-1|NA|TRBV29-1
CSVDGKGTEAFF
TGCAGCGTGGACGGGAAGGGCACTGAAGCTTTCTTT
>few|TRBJ1-4|NA|TRBV9
CASSVDSLPGEKLFF
TGTGCCAGCAGCGTCGACTCACTTCCGGGGGAAAAACTGTTTTTT
>NA|TRBJ1-2|TRBD1|TRBV7-2
CASSLVGQGEYGYTF
TGTGCCAGCAGCTTAGTCGGACAGGGCGAATATGGCTACACCTTC
>few|TRBJ1-1|NA|TRBV5-1
CASSPGLGGGSEAFF
TGCGCCAGCAGCCCCGGTCTAGGGGGAGGTAGTGAAGCTTTCTTT
>NA|TRBJ1-2|NA|TRBV11-2
CASSFVGGANYGYTF
TGTGCCAGCAGCTTCGTGGGGGGGGCCAACTATGGCTACACCTTC
>NA|TRBJ2-4|NA|TRBV7-2
CASSLPAGADIQYF
TGTGCCAGCAGCCTTCCTGCAGGGGCAGACATTCAGTACTTC
>few|TRBJ1-1|NA|TRBV29-1
CSIMNTEAFF
TGCAGCATCATGAACACTGAAGCTTTCTTT
>few|TRBJ2-7|TRBD1|TRBV29-1
CSVRDRGDSYEQYF
TGCAGCGTTCGGGACAGGGGCGACTCCTACGAGCAGTACTTC
>NA|TRBJ1-2|TRBD1|TRBV28
CASSASRQGVYGYTF
TGTGCCAGCAGTGCTTCTCGACAGGGAGTGTATGGCTACACCTTC
>NA|TRBJ2-7|NA|TRBV23-1
CASSQSPGTENYEQYF
TGCGCCAGCAGTCAATCCCCCGGGACGGAAAACTACGAGCAGTACTTC
>NA|TRBJ1-1|NA|TRBV29-1
CSVLGNTEAFF
TGCAGCGTACTGGGGAACACTGAAGCTTTCTTT
>NA|TRBJ2-2|TRBD1|TRBV2
CASSELQGTGELFF
TGTGCCAGCAGTGAACTACAGGGGACCGGGGAGCTGTTTTTT
>NA|TRBJ1-2|NA|TRBV20-1
CSAPTDYGYTF
TGCAGTGCTCCGACAGACTATGGCTACACCTTC
>NA|TRBJ2-6|TRBD2|TRBV30
CAWRLAGGSGANVLTF
TGTGCCTGGCGACTAGCGGGAGGTTCTGGGGCCAACGTCCTGACTTTC
>NA|TRBJ1-1|NA|TRBV6-5
CASSYSVGPGDSEAFF
TGTGCCAGCAGTTACTCGGTCGGCCCGGGGGACTCTGAAGCTTTCTTT
>few|TRBJ2-6|NA|TRBV11-1
CASRRTGAGNVLTF
TGTGCCAGCAGACGGACTGGGGCTGGAAACGTCCTGACTTTC
>NA|TRBJ2-1|NA|TRBV7-2
CASSPGLEQFF
TGTGCCAGCAGCCCCGGACTAGAGCAGTTCTTC
>NA|TRBJ2-3|NA|TRBV11-2
CASSSRVRNTDTQYF
TGTGCCAGCAGCTCCCGAGTCCGTAACACAGATACGCAGTATTTT
>NA|TRBJ2-5|NA|TRBV5-1
CASSLALAAKETQYF
TGCGCCAGCAGCTTGGCCTTGGCTGCTAAAGAGACCCAGTACTTC